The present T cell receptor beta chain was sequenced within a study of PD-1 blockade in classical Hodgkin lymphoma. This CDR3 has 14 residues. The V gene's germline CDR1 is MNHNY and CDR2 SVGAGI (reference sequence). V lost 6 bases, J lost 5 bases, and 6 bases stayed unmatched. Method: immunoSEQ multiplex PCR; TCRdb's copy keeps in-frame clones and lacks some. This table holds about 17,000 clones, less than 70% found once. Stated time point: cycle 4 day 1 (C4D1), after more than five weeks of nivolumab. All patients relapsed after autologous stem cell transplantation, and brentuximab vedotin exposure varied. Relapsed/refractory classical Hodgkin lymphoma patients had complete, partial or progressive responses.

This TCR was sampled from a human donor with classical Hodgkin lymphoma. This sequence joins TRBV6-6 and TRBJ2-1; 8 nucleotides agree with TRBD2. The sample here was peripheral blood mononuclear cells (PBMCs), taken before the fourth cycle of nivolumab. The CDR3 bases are TGTGCCAGCAGCCTAAGCGGGAGTCACAATGAGCAGTTCTTC. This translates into CASSLSGSHNEQFF.